Listed below are T cell receptor beta chains from one sample, sequenced in a study of T-cell memory formation after mild COVID-19. TCRdb reprocessed the 5' RACE reads with MiXCR, giving one entry per CDR3 protein. The repertoire consists of roughly 100,000 distinct CDR3 sequences, with more than 10% occurring once and the leading ten covering 25% to 35%. The source material was PBMCs or a T cell subset sorted from them (not recorded which). These receptors were collected from an adult woman who had mild COVID-19 (a few samples of this study predate the infection). Cell type and time point are not known. Both conserved end residues are part of each CDR3. A D gene is named only where the DNA matches it firmly. Clone size appears in some rows only: once, few, many, or a class for an expanded clone.

j_call | d_call | clone_size | v_call | cdr3_aa | cdr3_nt
TRBJ1-1 | . | . | TRBV4-1 | CASSQGRNTEAFF | TGCGCCAGCAGCCAGGGGAGAAACACTGAAGCTTTCTTT
TRBJ2-1 | TRBD1 | few | TRBV6-5 | CASSYGLQGVSNEQFF | TGTGCCAGCAGTTACGGTTTGCAGGGGGTTTCCAATGAGCAGTTCTTC
TRBJ1-2 | . | few | TRBV7-9 | CASSGAQDLQGYTF | TGTGCCAGCAGCGGAGCCCAGGACCTGCAGGGCTACACCTTC
TRBJ2-1 | . | few | TRBV3-1 | CASSQEPSGFYNEQFF | TGTGCCAGCAGCCAAGAGCCCAGCGGATTCTACAATGAGCAGTTCTTC
TRBJ2-7 | TRBD1 | . | TRBV27 | CASSPRDSNYEQYF | TGTGCCAGCAGTCCCCGGGACAGCAACTACGAGCAGTACTTC
TRBJ2-7 | . | few | TRBV7-7 | CASSLGETYEQYF | TGTGCTAGCAGCTTAGGGGAGACCTACGAGCAGTACTTC
TRBJ2-3 | . | few | TRBV6-6 | CASSPLFAAQYF | TGTGCCAGCAGTCCCCTCTTCGCCGCGCAGTATTTT
TRBJ1-4 | . | few | TRBV4-1 | CASSLPGDAKKLFF | TGCGCCAGCAGCCTTCCCGGGGACGCCAAAAAACTGTTTTTT
TRBJ1-1 | . | . | TRBV27 | CASSLQGLNTEAFF | TGTGCCAGCAGTTTACAGGGTCTGAACACTGAAGCTTTCTTT
TRBJ2-1 | . | many | TRBV5-1 | CASSIPGLPNEQFF | TGCGCCAGCAGCATTCCCGGGCTCCCCAATGAGCAGTTCTTC
TRBJ1-2 | . | . | TRBV5-1 | CASSSRQNNYGYTF | TGCGCCAGCAGCAGCCGACAGAATAACTATGGCTACACCTTC
TRBJ2-5 | . | . | TRBV7-9 | CASSSFLRAGETQYF | TGTGCCAGCAGCTCCTTCCTTAGGGCAGGGGAGACCCAGTACTTC
TRBJ2-3 | . | few | TRBV24-1 | CATSSGGADTQYF | TGTGCCACCAGTTCAGGGGGGGCAGATACGCAGTATTTT
TRBJ2-3 | TRBD1 | few | TRBV12-3/TRBV12-4 | CASAQGQGLTDTQYF | TGTGCCAGCGCGCAGGGACAGGGACTCACAGATACGCAGTATTTT
TRBJ2-1 | . | few | TRBV19 | CASSILENEQFF | TGTGCCAGTAGTATTCTAGAGAATGAGCAGTTCTTC
TRBJ2-3 | TRBD2 | few | TRBV11-2 | CASSPSGGAADTQYF | TGTGCCAGCAGCCCTAGCGGGGGGGCCGCAGATACGCAGTATTTT
TRBJ2-3 | . | . | TRBV7-9 | CASSFDPGAPSPTDTQYF | TGTGCCAGCAGCTTCGATCCTGGGGCCCCGTCCCCCACAGATACGCAGTATTTT
TRBJ1-1 | . | . | TRBV9 | CASSEAPMNTEAFF | TGTGCCAGCAGCGAAGCCCCTATGAACACTGAAGCTTTCTTT
TRBJ1-1 | . | few | TRBV12-3/TRBV12-4 | CASMWGPNTEAFF | TGTGCCAGCATGTGGGGCCCGAACACTGAAGCTTTCTTT
TRBJ2-5 | . | few | TRBV5-6 | CASSWNEDVPIRETQYF | TGTGCCAGCAGCTGGAACGAGGACGTACCAATTCGAGAGACCCAGTACTTC
TRBJ2-7 | TRBD1 | few | TRBV20-1 | CSARLSGGTYEQYF | TGCAGTGCTAGATTGTCAGGGGGTACCTACGAGCAGTACTTC
TRBJ2-7 | TRBD2 | few | TRBV20-1 | CSARRLASYEQYF | TGCAGTGCTCGACGACTAGCGAGCTACGAGCAGTACTTC
TRBJ2-7 | TRBD1 | . | TRBV12-3/TRBV12-4 | CASKRDSRFTLHEQYF | TGTGCCAGCAAACGGGACAGCCGTTTTACTCTCCACGAGCAGTACTTC
TRBJ2-1 | . | few | TRBV29-1 | CSVEDHQGTEQFF | TGCAGCGTTGAAGACCACCAGGGCACTGAGCAGTTCTTC
TRBJ1-1 | . | . | TRBV27 | CASSLSGLKNTEAFF | TGTGCCAGCAGTTTATCCGGGCTAAAGAACACTGAAGCTTTCTTT
TRBJ2-3 | . | few | TRBV14 | CASSRNPSGESTDTQYF | TGTGCCAGCAGCCGAAACCCCTCAGGGGAAAGCACAGATACGCAGTATTTT
TRBJ2-6 | . | . | TRBV7-9 | CASSLVPGANVLTF | TGTGCCAGCAGCTTGGTTCCTGGGGCCAACGTCCTGACTTTC
TRBJ2-7 | . | . | TRBV4-1 | CASSQGDEEQYF | TGCGCCAGCAGCCAAGGAGACGAAGAGCAGTACTTC
TRBJ2-1 | . | few | TRBV12-3/TRBV12-4 | CASSRLGPGPRGADHNEQFF | TGTGCCAGCAGCCGCCTTGGGCCCGGCCCACGGGGGGCCGACCACAATGAGCAGTTCTTC
TRBJ2-3 | . | few | TRBV4-1 | CASSQFAGYSSTDTQYF | TGCGCCAGCAGCCAATTCGCCGGGTACTCTAGCACAGATACGCAGTATTTT
TRBJ2-7 | . | . | TRBV12-3/TRBV12-4 | CASSFKGTSDYEQYF | TGTGCCAGCAGTTTCAAGGGCACCTCCGACTACGAGCAGTACTTC
TRBJ2-3 | . | . | TRBV12-3/TRBV12-4 | CASSDPAAGPDSDTQYF | TGTGCCAGCAGTGACCCAGCAGCGGGTCCCGATTCAGATACGCAGTATTTT
TRBJ1-1 | . | . | TRBV6-6 | CASTSHPGTAEAFF | TGTGCCAGCACCTCACACCCGGGAACGGCTGAAGCTTTCTTT
TRBJ2-3 | TRBD2 | few | TRBV7-8 | CASSALPRYQRGGFDTQYF | TGTGCCAGCAGCGCCCTCCCGCGTTACCAGCGGGGGGGGTTCGATACGCAGTATTTT
TRBJ2-7 | . | few | TRBV7-9 | CASSSLQGGFYEQYF | TGTGCCAGCAGCTCCTTACAGGGTGGATTCTACGAGCAGTACTTC
TRBJ2-7 | . | . | TRBV19 | CASSIHPKEQYF | TGTGCCAGTAGTATCCACCCTAAGGAGCAGTACTTC
TRBJ2-1 | . | . | TRBV19 | CASSSSTGEQFF | TGTGCCAGTAGTTCGTCGACGGGTGAGCAGTTCTTC
TRBJ2-7 | . | . | TRBV4-1 | CASSQGGDVYEQYF | TGCGCCAGCAGCCAAGGCGGGGATGTCTACGAGCAGTACTTC
TRBJ1-2 | . | few | TRBV29-1 | CSVVVLTNHYGYTF | TGCAGCGTTGTAGTCCTGACTAACCACTATGGCTACACCTTC
TRBJ2-3 | . | few | TRBV7-9 | CASFPPGGPVWPSTDTQYF | TGTGCCAGCTTCCCTCCTGGGGGGCCAGTATGGCCCAGCACAGATACGCAGTATTTT
TRBJ2-7 | . | few | TRBV7-9 | CASSHVGFRGGEQYF | TGTGCCAGCAGCCACGTGGGCTTCAGGGGTGGCGAGCAGTACTTC
TRBJ2-7 | . | . | TRBV20-1 | CSARQTRPYEQYF | TGCAGTGCTAGACAAACGCGCCCCTACGAGCAGTACTTC
TRBJ2-1 | TRBD2 | . | TRBV12-3/TRBV12-4 | CASRLAGDNEQFF | TGTGCCAGCAGACTAGCGGGAGACAATGAGCAGTTCTTC
TRBJ2-7 | . | . | TRBV27 | CASSLSAGLGAYEQYF | TGTGCCAGCAGTTTATCCGCGGGGCTGGGGGCCTACGAGCAGTACTTC
TRBJ2-1 | TRBD2 | few | TRBV12-3/TRBV12-4 | CASNLLAGGLGEQFF | TGTGCCAGCAACCTCTTGGCGGGGGGGCTCGGTGAGCAGTTCTTC
TRBJ1-3 | . | . | TRBV7-9 | CASSLSSRGNTIYF | TGTGCCAGCAGCTTATCCAGCCGTGGAAACACCATATATTTT
TRBJ2-7 | . | . | TRBV28 | CASSPMTGSYEQYF | TGTGCCAGCAGTCCTATGACAGGATCCTACGAGCAGTACTTC
TRBJ2-1 | . | few | TRBV11-2 | CASSLTRSNNEQFF | TGTGCCAGCAGCCTGACCCGATCAAACAATGAGCAGTTCTTC
TRBJ2-6 | . | many | TRBV28 | CASSPLRGVRANVLTF | TGTGCCAGCAGTCCCCTTCGAGGCGTCAGGGCCAACGTCCTGACTTTC
TRBJ2-7 | . | . | TRBV6-5 | CASSYGGTPSYEQYF | TGTGCCAGCAGTTACGGCGGGACACCGTCCTACGAGCAGTACTTC
TRBJ2-3 | TRBD1 | . | TRBV12-3/TRBV12-4 | CASVSLKQGGTDTQYF | TGTGCCAGCGTCTCTCTTAAGCAGGGGGGCACAGATACGCAGTATTTT